The TCR beta chain under discussion was sequenced for a study of blood T cell repertoires in COVID-19. About the study: Material from acute and convalescent COVID-19 was sourced from the United States, Italy and Spain. T cells, B-cell-depleted T cells, or PBMCs supplied cDNA or gDNA.

Authors' analysis steps: Reference gene primer amplification yielded estimated nucleated cell counts. Libraries were prepared by immunoSEQ multiplex PCR; TCRdb keeps only in-frame clonotypes and omits some of them. That table supplies the V and J calls and clone size; D and trimming were determined from the DNA. The sample lists roughly 120,000 clones, around 85% occurring once. CDR3 length equals 13 residues. The J segment lost 7 bases and the V segment lost 5 bases, leaving 5 bases of the junction unmatched. The germline V gene encodes CDR1 MNHEY and CDR2 SVGAGI. The chain employs TRBV6-5 and TRBJ2-5; 9 bases match TRBD2. The clonotype comes from a man aged 45-65 years with acute or convalescent COVID-19. The sample consisted of peripheral blood. CDR3 sequence: CASSPSGGLTQYF. The DNA of the CDR3 is TGTGCCAGCAGTCCGAGCGGGGGGTTGACCCAGTACTTC.